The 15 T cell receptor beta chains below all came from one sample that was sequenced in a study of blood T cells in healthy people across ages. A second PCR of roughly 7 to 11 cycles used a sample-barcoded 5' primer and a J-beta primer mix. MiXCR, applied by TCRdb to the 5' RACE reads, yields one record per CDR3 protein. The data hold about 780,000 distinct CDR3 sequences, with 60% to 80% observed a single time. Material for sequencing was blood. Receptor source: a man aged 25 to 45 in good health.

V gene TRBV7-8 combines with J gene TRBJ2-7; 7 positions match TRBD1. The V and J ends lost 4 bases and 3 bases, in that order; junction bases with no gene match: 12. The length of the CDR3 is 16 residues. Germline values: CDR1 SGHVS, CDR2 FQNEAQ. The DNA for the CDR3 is TGTGCCAGCAGCTCCCAAAGTGTCGACAGGGACTACGAGCAGTACTTC. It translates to CASSSQSVDRDYEQYF.

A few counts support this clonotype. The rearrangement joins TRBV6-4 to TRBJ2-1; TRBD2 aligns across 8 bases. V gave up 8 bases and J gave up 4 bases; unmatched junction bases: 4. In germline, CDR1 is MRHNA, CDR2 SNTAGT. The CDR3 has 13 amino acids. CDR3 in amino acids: CASFAGGYNEQFF. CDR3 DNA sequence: TGTGCCAGCTTCGCGGGGGGTTACAATGAGCAGTTCTTC.

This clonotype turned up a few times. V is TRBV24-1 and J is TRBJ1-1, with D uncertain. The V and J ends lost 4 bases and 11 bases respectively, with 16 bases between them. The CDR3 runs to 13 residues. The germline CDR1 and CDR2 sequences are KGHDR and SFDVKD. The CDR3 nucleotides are TGTGCCACCAGTGAGGGCGACTCCTACGGGGCTTTCTTT. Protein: CATSEGDSYGAFF.

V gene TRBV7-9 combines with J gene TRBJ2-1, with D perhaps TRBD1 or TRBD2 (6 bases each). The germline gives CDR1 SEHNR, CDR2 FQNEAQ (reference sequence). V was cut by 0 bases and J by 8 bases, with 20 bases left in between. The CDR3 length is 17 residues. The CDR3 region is CASSLAGQRVGWDEQFF. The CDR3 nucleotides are TGTGCCAGCAGCTTAGCCGGACAGCGGGTAGGCTGGGATGAGCAGTTCTTC.

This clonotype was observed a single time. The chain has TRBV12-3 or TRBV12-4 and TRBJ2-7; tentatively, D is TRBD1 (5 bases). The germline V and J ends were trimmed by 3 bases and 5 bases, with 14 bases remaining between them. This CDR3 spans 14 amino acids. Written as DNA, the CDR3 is TGTGCCAGCAGTTTGCAGGGAACGGCCAACGAGCAGTACTTC. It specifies CASSLQGTANEQYF.

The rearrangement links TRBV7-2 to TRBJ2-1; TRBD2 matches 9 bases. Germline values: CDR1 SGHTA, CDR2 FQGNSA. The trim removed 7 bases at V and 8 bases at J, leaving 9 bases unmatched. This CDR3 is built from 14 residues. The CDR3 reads CASTPGGGGYEQFF. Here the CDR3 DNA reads TGTGCCAGCACCCCTGGCGGGGGGGGCTATGAGCAGTTCTTC.

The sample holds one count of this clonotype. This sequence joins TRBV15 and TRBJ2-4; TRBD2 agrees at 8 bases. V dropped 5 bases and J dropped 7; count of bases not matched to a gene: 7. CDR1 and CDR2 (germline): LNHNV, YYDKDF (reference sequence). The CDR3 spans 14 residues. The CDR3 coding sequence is TGTGCCACCAGCCGGGGGGGGCCGGGGAACATTCAGTACTTC. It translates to CATSRGGPGNIQYF.

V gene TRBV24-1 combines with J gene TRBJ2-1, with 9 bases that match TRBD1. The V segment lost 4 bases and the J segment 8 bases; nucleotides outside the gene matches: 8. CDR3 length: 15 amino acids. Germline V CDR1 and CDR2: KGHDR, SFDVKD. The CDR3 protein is CATSEMDRGGHEQFF. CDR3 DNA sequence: TGTGCCACCAGTGAAATGGACAGGGGAGGCCATGAGCAGTTCTTC.

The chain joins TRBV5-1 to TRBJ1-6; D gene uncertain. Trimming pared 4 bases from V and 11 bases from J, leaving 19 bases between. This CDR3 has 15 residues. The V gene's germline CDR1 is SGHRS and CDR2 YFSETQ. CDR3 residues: CASSPGAEGRPPLHF. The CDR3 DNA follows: TGCGCCAGCAGCCCCGGAGCCGAAGGAAGACCACCCCTCCACTTT. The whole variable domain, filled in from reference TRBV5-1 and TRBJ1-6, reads KAGVTQTPRYLIKTRGQQVTLSCSPISGHRSVSWYQQTPGQGLQFLFEYFSETQRNKGNFPGRFSGRQFSNSRSEMNVSTLELGDSALYLCASSPGAEGRPPLHFGNGTRLTVT.

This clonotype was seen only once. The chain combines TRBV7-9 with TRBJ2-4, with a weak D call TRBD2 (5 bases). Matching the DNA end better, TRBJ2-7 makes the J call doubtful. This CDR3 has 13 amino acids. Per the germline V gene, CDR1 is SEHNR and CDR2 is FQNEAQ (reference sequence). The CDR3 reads CASNEGSTYEQYF. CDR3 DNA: TGTGCCAGCAACGAGGGCAGCACCTACGAGCAGTACTTC.

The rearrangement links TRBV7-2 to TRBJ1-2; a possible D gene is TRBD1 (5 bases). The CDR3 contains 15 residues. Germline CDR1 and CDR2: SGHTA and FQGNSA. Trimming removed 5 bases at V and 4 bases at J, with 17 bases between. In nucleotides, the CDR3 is TGTGCCAGCAGCCAAGCGGGCAAGGGGTCCTATGGCTACACCTTC. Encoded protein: CASSQAGKGSYGYTF.

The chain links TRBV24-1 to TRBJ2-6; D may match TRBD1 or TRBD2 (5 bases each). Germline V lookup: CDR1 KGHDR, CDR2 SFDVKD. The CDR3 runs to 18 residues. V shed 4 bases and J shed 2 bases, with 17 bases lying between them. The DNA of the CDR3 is TGTGCCACCAGTGACCCCGGGACCACCCCACCTGGGGCCAACGTCCTGACTTTC. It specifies CATSDPGTTPPGANVLTF.

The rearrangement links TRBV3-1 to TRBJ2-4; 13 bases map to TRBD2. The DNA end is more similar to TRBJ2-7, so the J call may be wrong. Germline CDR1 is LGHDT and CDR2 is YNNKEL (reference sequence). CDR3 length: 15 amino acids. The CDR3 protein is CASSKTSGGAYEQYF. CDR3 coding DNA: TGTGCCAGCAGCAAAACTAGCGGGGGGGCCTACGAGCAGTACTTC.

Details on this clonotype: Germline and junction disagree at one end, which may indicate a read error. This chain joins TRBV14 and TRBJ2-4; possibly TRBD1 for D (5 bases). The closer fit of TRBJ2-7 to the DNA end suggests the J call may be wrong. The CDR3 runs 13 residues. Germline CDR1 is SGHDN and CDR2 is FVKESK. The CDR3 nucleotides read TGTGCCGGCAGCCAGATAGACAGCTACGAGCAGTACTTC. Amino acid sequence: CAGSQIDSYEQYF.

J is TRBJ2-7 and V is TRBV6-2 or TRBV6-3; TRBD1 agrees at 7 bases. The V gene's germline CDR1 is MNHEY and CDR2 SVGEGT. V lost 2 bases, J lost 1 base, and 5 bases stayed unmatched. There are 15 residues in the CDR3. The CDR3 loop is CASSYPGTASYEQYF. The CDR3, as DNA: TGTGCCAGCAGTTACCCCGGGACAGCTTCCTACGAGCAGTACTTC.